A selection of T cell receptor beta chains follows, all from one sample in a study of tissue T cells after allogeneic stem cell transplantation. This table comes from immunoSEQ multiplex PCR, and its TCRdb copy is limited to in-frame clones, with some not included. The sample consists of about 6,000 clones, over 65% of them appearing once. The starting material was blood, obtained before transplantation. The receptors come from a man aged 40-75 years who later had graft-versus-host disease after an allogeneic stem cell transplant. Both conserved end residues are part of each CDR3. A D gene is named only where the DNA matches it firmly. Size is omitted from some rows. Given values are once, few, many or a class for expanded clones.

>TRBJ2-3|NA|TRBV11-2|NA|16
CASSPGGLASTDTQYF
TGTGCCAGCAGTCCGGGGGGCCTAGCGAGCACAGATACGCAGTATTTT
>TRBJ1-1|NA|TRBV19|NA|12
CASSILGSEAFF
TGTGCCAGTAGTATATTAGGGTCTGAAGCTTTCTTT
>TRBJ2-7|NA|TRBV6-6|TRBD1|15
CASSFSEQGTHEQYF
TGTGCCAGCAGTTTTTCTGAACAGGGGACCCACGAGCAGTACTTC
>TRBJ2-7|NA|TRBV2|TRBD2|14
CASSEGLAGYEQYF
TGTGCCAGCAGTGAAGGCCTAGCGGGGTACGAGCAGTACTTC
>TRBJ1-2|NA|TRBV16|TRBD1|14
CASSSSGGPYGYTF
TGTGCCAGCAGCAGCTCAGGGGGCCCCTATGGCTACACCTTC
>TRBJ1-2|few|TRBV29-1|NA|12
CSVGDAGLGYTF
TGCAGCGTCGGCGATGCGGGGTTAGGCTACACCTTC
>TRBJ2-7|NA|TRBV9|NA|15
CASSAQTGAGVEQYF
TGTGCCAGCAGCGCACAAACGGGGGCAGGGGTCGAGCAGTACTTC
>TRBJ2-5|NA|TRBV18|NA|14
CASSPPAGQETQYF
TGTGCCAGCTCACCACCTGCCGGTCAAGAGACCCAGTACTTC
>TRBJ2-1|NA|TRBV4-1|NA|15
CASSQDRTGSNEQFF
TGCGCCAGCAGCCAAGACAGGACCGGGAGTAATGAGCAGTTCTTC
>TRBJ1-1|NA|TRBV7-9|NA|16
CASSSTLRHLNTEAFF
TGTGCCAGCAGCTCGACTCTCCGACACCTCAACACTGAAGCTTTCTTT
>TRBJ2-6|NA|TRBV7-8|NA|15
CASSPGVAGANVLTF
TGTGCCAGCAGTCCCGGGGTTGCTGGGGCCAACGTCCTGACTTTC
>TRBJ1-2|NA|TRBV20-1|NA|11
CSARNSSGYTF
TGCAGTGCTAGGAACAGTTCCGGCTACACCTTC
>TRBJ1-6|NA|TRBV30|TRBD1|14
CAQNPGQGESPLHF
TGTGCCCAGAACCCGGGACAGGGAGAATCACCCCTCCACTTT
>TRBJ2-3|NA|TRBV5-5|NA|16
CASSLYEGGGTDTQYF
TGTGCCAGCAGCTTGTACGAAGGAGGGGGCACAGATACGCAGTATTTT
>TRBJ1-5|once|TRBV19|NA|15
CASSTAANSNQPQHF
TGTGCCAGTAGTACGGCAGCAAATAGCAATCAGCCCCAGCATTTT
>TRBJ1-6|NA|TRBV27|NA|13
CASSGTGNSPLHF
TGTGCCAGCAGTGGGACGGGTAATTCACCCCTCCACTTT
>TRBJ2-7|few|TRBV4-2|NA|14
CASSQDAVSYEQYF
TGTGCCAGCAGCCAAGATGCCGTCTCCTACGAGCAGTACTTC
>TRBJ2-5|NA|TRBV5-4|NA|13
CASSSGERETQYF
TGTGCCAGCAGCTCGGGGGAGAGAGAGACCCAGTACTTC
>TRBJ2-5|NA|TRBV5-1|NA|13
CATTGPHQETQYF
TGCGCCACGACGGGGCCTCACCAAGAGACCCAGTACTTC
>TRBJ1-4|NA|TRBV19|NA|17
CASSIVRQSATNEKLFF
TGTGCCAGTAGTATAGTTCGCCAGAGTGCAACTAATGAAAAACTGTTTTTT
>TRBJ1-5|NA|TRBV10-2|NA|13
CASTPTSNQPQHF
TGCGCCAGCACCCCCACTAGCAATCAGCCCCAGCATTTT
>TRBJ1-2|NA|TRBV6-2/TRBV6-3|TRBD1|14
CASSYQGQTYGYTF
TGTGCCAGCAGTTACCAGGGACAGACTTATGGCTACACCTTC
>TRBJ2-7|NA|TRBV30|NA|13
CAWIAGAGYEQYF
TGTGCCTGGATTGCGGGGGCTGGGTACGAGCAGTACTTC
>TRBJ1-2|NA|TRBV3-1/TRBV3-2|NA|11
CASTDFYGYTF
TGTGCCAGCACAGACTTCTATGGCTACACCTTC
>TRBJ2-5|NA|TRBV5-1|NA|16
CASSPPDTWYQETQYF
TGCGCCAGCAGCCCCCCGGACACCTGGTACCAAGAGACCCAGTACTTC
>TRBJ1-1|NA|TRBV10-3|NA|13
CAIRGLGETEAFF
TGTGCCATCAGGGGTCTGGGGGAAACTGAAGCTTTCTTT
>TRBJ2-1|NA|TRBV27|TRBD2|19
CASSSLTSGRPRSYNEQFF
TGTGCCAGCAGTTCGCTGACTAGCGGGAGGCCCCGCTCCTACAATGAGCAGTTCTTC
>TRBJ2-7|NA|TRBV28|TRBD2|15
CASSSPIAGGYEQYF
TGTGCCAGCAGTTCCCCAATAGCGGGAGGCTACGAGCAGTACTTC
>TRBJ1-4|NA|TRBV9|NA|16
CASSPRPSGTNEKLFF
TGTGCCAGCAGCCCCCGGCCGTCAGGCACTAATGAAAAACTGTTTTTT
>TRBJ2-7|NA|TRBV4-2|NA|13
CASSQGPVYEQYF
TGTGCCAGCAGCCAGGGACCGGTCTACGAGCAGTACTTC
>TRBJ2-3|NA|TRBV5-1|TRBD2|13
CASSPGGTDTQYF
TGCGCCAGCAGCCCGGGAGGGACAGATACGCAGTATTTT
>TRBJ1-4|once|TRBV6-5|NA|14
CASSYQQGDEKLFF
TGTGCCAGCAGTTACCAACAGGGCGATGAAAAACTGTTTTTT
>TRBJ1-3|NA|TRBV10-3|TRBD1|16
CAITDPQGATGNTIYF
TGTGCCATCACCGATCCACAGGGGGCAACTGGAAACACCATATATTTT
>TRBJ1-2|NA|TRBV7-9|NA|14
CASSLSTANYGYTF
TGTGCCAGCAGCTTAAGCACAGCTAACTATGGCTACACCTTC
>TRBJ2-7|NA|TRBV10-3|NA|15
CAILGQFSSSREQYF
TGTGCCATCCTCGGACAGTTCTCCTCATCCCGCGAGCAGTACTTC
>TRBJ1-2|NA|TRBV6-5|NA|12
CASGISMGGYTF
TGTGCCAGCGGAATTTCAATGGGGGGCTACACCTTC
>TRBJ2-2|NA|TRBV7-7|TRBD2|16
CASSPRLAGETGELFF
TGTGCCAGCAGCCCTCGACTAGCGGGAGAAACCGGGGAGCTGTTTTTT
>TRBJ2-3|few|TRBV4-1|NA|13
CASSKQGLDTQYF
TGCGCCAGCTCGAAACAGGGCTTAGATACGCAGTATTTT
>TRBJ2-5|NA|TRBV11-3|NA|15
CASSPPSGTLGTQYF
TGTGCCAGCAGCCCCCCCTCCGGGACCCTAGGGACCCAGTACTTC
>TRBJ1-4|large|TRBV27|NA|12
CASTRVGEKLFF
TGTGCCAGCACCAGGGTGGGGGAAAAACTGTTTTTT
>TRBJ2-2|NA|TRBV5-4|NA|15
CASSLAQSRTGELFF
TGTGCCAGCAGCTTGGCTCAGAGCCGCACCGGGGAGCTGTTTTTT
>TRBJ1-2|NA|TRBV7-8|NA|12
CASSIDSYGYTF
TGTGCCAGCAGCATTGACAGTTATGGCTACACCTTC
>TRBJ2-6|NA|TRBV5-1|NA|16
CASSLAVGRRANVLTF
TGCGCCAGCAGCTTGGCCGTAGGCAGGAGGGCCAACGTCCTGACTTTC
>TRBJ2-1|NA|TRBV19|NA|15
CASSVDWSSYNEQFF
TGTGCCAGTAGTGTCGACTGGAGCTCCTACAATGAGCAGTTCTTC
>TRBJ2-1|NA|TRBV7-8|NA|15
CASNEPGRTYNEQFF
TGTGCCAGCAACGAACCAGGGCGGACCTACAATGAGCAGTTCTTC
>TRBJ1-2|NA|TRBV7-3|NA|14
CASSLQGENYGYTF
TGTGCCAGCAGCTTACAGGGCGAGAACTATGGCTACACCTTC
>TRBJ1-4|NA|TRBV30|NA|11
CAWATAGILFF
TGTGCCTGGGCCACCGCCGGGATATTGTTTTTT
>TRBJ2-3|NA|TRBV4-1|TRBD1|14
CASSQSDRGDTQYF
TGCGCCAGCAGCCAATCGGACAGGGGAGATACGCAGTATTTT